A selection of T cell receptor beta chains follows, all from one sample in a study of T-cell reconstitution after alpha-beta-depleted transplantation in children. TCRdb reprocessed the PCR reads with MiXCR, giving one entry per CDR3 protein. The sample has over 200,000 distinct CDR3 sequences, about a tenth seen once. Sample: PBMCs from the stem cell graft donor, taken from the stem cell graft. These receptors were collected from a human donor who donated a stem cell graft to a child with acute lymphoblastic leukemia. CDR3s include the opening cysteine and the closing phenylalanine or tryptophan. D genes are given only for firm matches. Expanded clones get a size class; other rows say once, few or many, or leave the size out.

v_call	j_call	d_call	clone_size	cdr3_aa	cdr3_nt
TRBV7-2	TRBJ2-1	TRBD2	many	CASSLSSGGANEQFF	TGTGCCAGCAGCTTGAGTAGCGGGGGAGCAAATGAGCAGTTCTTC
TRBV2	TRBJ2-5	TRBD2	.	CASSASTSGGRETQYF	TGTGCCAGCAGTGCTTCGACTAGCGGGGGTCGGGAGACCCAGTACTTC
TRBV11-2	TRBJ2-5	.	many	CASSLVPRGTETQYF	TGTGCCAGCAGCTTAGTCCCCCGAGGCACGGAGACCCAGTACTTC
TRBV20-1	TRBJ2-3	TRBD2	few	CSADPGGGQTDTQYF	TGCAGTGCCGACCCGGGCGGGGGGCAAACAGATACGCAGTATTTT
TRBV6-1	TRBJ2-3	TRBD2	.	CASRAGTSGTDTQYF	TGTGCCAGCAGGGCCGGGACTAGCGGGACAGATACGCAGTATTTT
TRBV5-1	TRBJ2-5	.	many	CASEPSTGPGETQYF	TGCGCCAGCGAACCGTCGACAGGCCCAGGGGAGACCCAGTACTTC
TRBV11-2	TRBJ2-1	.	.	CASSLDGRVEQFF	TGTGCCAGCAGCTTAGATGGTCGCGTTGAGCAGTTCTTC
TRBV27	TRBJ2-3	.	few	CASRHLVADTQYF	TGTGCCAGCAGACACCTTGTCGCAGATACGCAGTATTTT
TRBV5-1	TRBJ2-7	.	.	CASSLMTGELAGSEQYF	TGCGCCAGCAGCTTAATGACTGGGGAACTAGCAGGCAGCGAGCAGTACTTC
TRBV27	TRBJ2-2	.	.	CASSWGAGAGELFF	TGTGCCAGCAGTTGGGGGGCCGGCGCCGGGGAGCTGTTTTTT
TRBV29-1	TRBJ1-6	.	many	CSVKEGHSNSPLHF	TGCAGCGTCAAAGAGGGACATTCGAATTCACCCCTCCACTTT
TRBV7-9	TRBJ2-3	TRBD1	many	CASSPPGQGADTQYF	TGTGCCAGCAGCCCTCCGGGACAGGGGGCAGATACGCAGTATTTT
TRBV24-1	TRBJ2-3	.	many	CATSHPGAAGKYRDTQYF	TGTGCCACCAGCCACCCTGGGGCGGCAGGGAAGTATAGAGATACGCAGTATTTT
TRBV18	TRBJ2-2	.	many	CASSPPHSTNTGELFF	TGTGCCAGCTCACCACCTCACAGCACGAACACCGGGGAGCTGTTTTTT
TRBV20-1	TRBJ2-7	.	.	CSATAGRSYEQYF	TGCAGTGCGACAGCGGGTCGGTCCTACGAGCAGTACTTC
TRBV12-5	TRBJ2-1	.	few	CASVLHAREQFF	TGTGCTAGTGTCCTGCACGCGCGCGAGCAGTTCTTC
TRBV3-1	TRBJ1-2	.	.	CASSQGLGSSRGYTF	TGTGCCAGCAGCCAAGGTCTGGGTAGTTCAAGGGGCTACACCTTC
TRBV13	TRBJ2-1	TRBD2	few	CASSQIKGLAGGDEQFF	TGTGCCAGCAGCCAGATTAAGGGACTAGCGGGGGGGGATGAGCAGTTCTTC
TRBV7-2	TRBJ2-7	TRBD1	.	CASSPGTGPISYEQYF	TGTGCCAGCAGCCCCGGGACAGGGCCTATCTCCTACGAGCAGTACTTC
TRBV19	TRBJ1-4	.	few	CASSIGQGVEKLFF	TGTGCCAGTAGTATTGGGCAGGGTGTCGAAAAACTGTTTTTT
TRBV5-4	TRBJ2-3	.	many	CASSPTTSTDTQYF	TGTGCCAGCAGCCCTACGACAAGCACAGATACGCAGTATTTT
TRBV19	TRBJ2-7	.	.	CASSATVPYEQYF	TGTGCCAGTAGCGCGACAGTCCCCTACGAGCAGTACTTC
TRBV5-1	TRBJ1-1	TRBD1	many	CASKTGEDTEAFF	TGCGCCAGCAAGACAGGGGAGGACACTGAAGCTTTCTTT
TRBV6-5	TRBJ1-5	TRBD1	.	CASSYTTGTGQPQHF	TGTGCCAGCAGTTACACGACAGGGACGGGTCAGCCCCAGCATTTT
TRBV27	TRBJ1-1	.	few	CASSSIMNTEAFF	TGTGCCAGCAGCTCAATCATGAACACTGAAGCTTTCTTT
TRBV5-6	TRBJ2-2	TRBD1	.	CASSLQYRGVLAGELFF	TGTGCCAGCAGCTTGCAGTACAGGGGAGTTCTCGCCGGGGAGCTGTTTTTT
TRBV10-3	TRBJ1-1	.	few	CAISEELGTEAFF	TGTGCCATCAGTGAAGAGCTGGGCACTGAAGCTTTCTTT
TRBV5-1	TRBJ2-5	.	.	CASSLEGPAVETQYF	TGCGCCAGCAGCTTGGAGGGCCCGGCGGTGGAGACCCAGTACTTC
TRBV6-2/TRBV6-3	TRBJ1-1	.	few	CASSYYVGDEAFF	TGTGCCAGCAGTTACTATGTCGGAGATGAAGCTTTCTTT
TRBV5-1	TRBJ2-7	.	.	CASSLDAGEQYF	TGCGCCAGCAGCTTGGACGCCGGCGAGCAGTACTTC
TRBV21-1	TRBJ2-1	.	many	CASSKSRDFEQFF	TGTGCCAGCAGCAAAAGTCGAGATTTTGAGCAGTTCTTC
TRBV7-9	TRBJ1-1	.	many	CASRPRVGNTEAFF	TGTGCCAGCAGACCCAGGGTTGGGAACACTGAAGCTTTCTTT
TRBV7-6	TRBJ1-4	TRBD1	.	CASTSGQVPLFF	TGTGCCAGCACCTCCGGACAGGTCCCGCTGTTTTTT
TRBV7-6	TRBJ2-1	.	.	CASSSYRGGTYNEQFF	TGTGCCAGCAGCTCGTACAGGGGAGGGACCTACAATGAGCAGTTCTTC
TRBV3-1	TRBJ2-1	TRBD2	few	CASSLAGEVWVPYNEQFF	TGTGCCAGCAGCCTAGCGGGGGAAGTCTGGGTTCCCTACAATGAGCAGTTCTTC
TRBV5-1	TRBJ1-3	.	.	CASSLKVSSGNTIYF	TGCGCCAGCAGCTTGAAGGTGTCATCTGGAAACACCATATATTTT
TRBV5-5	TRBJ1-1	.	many	CASSLEGQGFPEAFF	TGTGCCAGCAGCTTGGAGGGTCAGGGTTTCCCTGAAGCTTTCTTT
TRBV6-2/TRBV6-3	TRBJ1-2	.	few	CASSYGSGYTF	TGTGCCAGCAGTTACGGTTCCGGCTACACCTTC
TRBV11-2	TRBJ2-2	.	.	CASSLGDPTFATNTGELFF	TGTGCCAGCAGCTTAGGCGATCCGACGTTTGCGACGAACACCGGGGAGCTGTTTTTT
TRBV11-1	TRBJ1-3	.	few	CASSLRPQHDPGNTIYF	TGTGCCAGCAGCTTAAGACCGCAGCACGACCCCGGAAACACCATATATTTT
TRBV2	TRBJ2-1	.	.	CASRGGWGYNEQFF	TGTGCCAGCAGGGGGGGCTGGGGTTACAATGAGCAGTTCTTC
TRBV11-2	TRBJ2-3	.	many	CASSLNRVRGSDTQYF	TGTGCCAGCAGCTTAAATAGGGTGCGGGGCTCGGATACGCAGTATTTT
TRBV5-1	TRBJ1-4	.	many	CASSLGPVATNEKLFF	TGCGCCAGCAGCTTAGGACCCGTTGCAACTAATGAAAAACTGTTTTTT
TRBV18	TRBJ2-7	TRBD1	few	CASSPPGQASYEQYF	TGTGCCAGCTCACCCCCGGGACAGGCCTCCTACGAGCAGTACTTC
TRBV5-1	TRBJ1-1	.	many	CASSTGGEFAEAFF	TGCGCCAGCAGCACCGGCGGGGAGTTTGCTGAAGCTTTCTTT
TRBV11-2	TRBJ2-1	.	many	CASSLGSRQYNEQFF	TGTGCCAGCAGCTTAGGTTCTCGGCAGTACAATGAGCAGTTCTTC